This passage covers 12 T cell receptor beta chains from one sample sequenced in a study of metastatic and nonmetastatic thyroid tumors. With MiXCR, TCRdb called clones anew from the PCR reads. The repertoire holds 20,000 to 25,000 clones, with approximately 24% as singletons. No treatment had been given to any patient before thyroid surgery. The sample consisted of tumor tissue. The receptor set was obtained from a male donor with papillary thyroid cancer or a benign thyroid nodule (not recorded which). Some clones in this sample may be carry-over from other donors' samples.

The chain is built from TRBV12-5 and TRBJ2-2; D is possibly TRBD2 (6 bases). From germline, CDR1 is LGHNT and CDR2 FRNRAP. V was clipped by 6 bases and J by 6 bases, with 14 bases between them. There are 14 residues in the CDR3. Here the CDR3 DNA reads TGTGCTAGTGGATCGGGACTGAAGGCCGGGGAGCTGTTTTTT. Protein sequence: CASGSGLKAGELFF.

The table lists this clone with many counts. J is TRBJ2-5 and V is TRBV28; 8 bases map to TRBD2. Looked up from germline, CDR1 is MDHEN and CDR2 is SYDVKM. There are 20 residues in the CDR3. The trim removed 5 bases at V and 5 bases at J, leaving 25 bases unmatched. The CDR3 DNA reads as TGTGCCAGCAGTACCCGACTCAGCGGGAGATCGAGGGCCACCATCGAGACCCAGTACTTC. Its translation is CASSTRLSGRSRATIETQYF.

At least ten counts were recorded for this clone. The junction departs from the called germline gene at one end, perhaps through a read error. CDR3 in amino acids: CASSTLARVSDEQYF. Written as DNA, the CDR3 is TGTGCCAGCAGTACCCTAGCGCGTGTCTCCGACGAGCAGTACTTC. The chain employs TRBV28 and TRBJ2-7; the D gene is possibly TRBD2 (6 bases). This CDR3 comprises 15 residues. From germline, CDR1 is MDHEN and CDR2 SYDVKM.

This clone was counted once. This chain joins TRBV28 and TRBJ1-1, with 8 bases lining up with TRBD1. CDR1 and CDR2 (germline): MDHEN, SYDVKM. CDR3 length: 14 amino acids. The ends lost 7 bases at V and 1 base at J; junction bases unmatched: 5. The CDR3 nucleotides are TGTGCCAGCAAGACAGGGGTGCGGAACACTGAAGCTTTCTTT. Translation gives CASKTGVRNTEAFF.

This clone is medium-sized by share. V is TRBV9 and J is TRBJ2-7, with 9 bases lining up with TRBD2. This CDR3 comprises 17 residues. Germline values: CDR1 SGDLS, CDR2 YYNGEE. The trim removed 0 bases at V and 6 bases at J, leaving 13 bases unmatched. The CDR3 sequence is CASSVEGGFSGSFEQYF. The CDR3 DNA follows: TGTGCCAGCAGCGTAGAGGGTGGTTTTAGCGGGAGTTTCGAGCAGTACTTC. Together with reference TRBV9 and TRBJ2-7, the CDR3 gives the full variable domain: DSGVTQTPKHLITATGQRVTLRCSPRSGDLSVYWYQQSLDQGLQFLIQYYNGEERAKGNILERFSAQQFPDLHSELNLSSLELGDSALYFCASSVEGGFSGSFEQYFGPGTRLTVT.

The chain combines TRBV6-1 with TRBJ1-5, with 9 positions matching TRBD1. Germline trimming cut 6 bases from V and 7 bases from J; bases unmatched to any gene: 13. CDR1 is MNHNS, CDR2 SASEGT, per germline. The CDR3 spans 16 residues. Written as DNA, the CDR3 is TGTGCCAGCAGACTGGTCGGGACAGGGTCGAGGCAGCCCCAGCATTTT. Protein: CASRLVGTGSRQPQHF.

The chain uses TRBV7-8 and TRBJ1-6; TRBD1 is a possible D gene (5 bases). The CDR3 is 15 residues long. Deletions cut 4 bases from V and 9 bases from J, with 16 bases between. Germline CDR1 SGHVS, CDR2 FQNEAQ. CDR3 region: CASSWNRRGSSPLHF. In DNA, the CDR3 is TGTGCCAGCAGCTGGAACAGGCGCGGGAGTTCACCCCTCCACTTT.

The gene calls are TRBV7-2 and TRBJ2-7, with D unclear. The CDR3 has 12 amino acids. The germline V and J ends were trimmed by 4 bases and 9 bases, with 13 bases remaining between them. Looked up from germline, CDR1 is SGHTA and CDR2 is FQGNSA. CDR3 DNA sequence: TGTGCCAGCAGCTGGGAAGGTACTGGGCAGTACTTC. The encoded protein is CASSWEGTGQYF.

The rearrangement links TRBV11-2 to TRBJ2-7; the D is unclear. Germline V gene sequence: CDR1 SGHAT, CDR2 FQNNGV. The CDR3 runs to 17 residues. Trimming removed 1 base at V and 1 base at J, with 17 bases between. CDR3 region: CASSLVQGFFESYEQYF. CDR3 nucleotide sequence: TGTGCCAGCAGCTTAGTACAAGGGTTTTTCGAATCCTACGAGCAGTACTTC.

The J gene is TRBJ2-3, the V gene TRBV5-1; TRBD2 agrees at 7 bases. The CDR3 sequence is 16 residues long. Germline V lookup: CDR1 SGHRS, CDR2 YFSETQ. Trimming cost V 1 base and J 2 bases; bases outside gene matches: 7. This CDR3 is CASSLISGSLTDTQYF. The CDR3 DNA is TGCGCCAGCAGCTTGATTAGCGGGTCCCTCACAGATACGCAGTATTTT. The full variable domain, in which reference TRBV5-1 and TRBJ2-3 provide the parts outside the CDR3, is KAGVTQTPRYLIKTRGQQVTLSCSPISGHRSVSWYQQTPGQGLQFLFEYFSETQRNKGNFPGRFSGRQFSNSRSEMNVSTLELGDSALYLCASSLISGSLTDTQYFGPGTRLTVL.

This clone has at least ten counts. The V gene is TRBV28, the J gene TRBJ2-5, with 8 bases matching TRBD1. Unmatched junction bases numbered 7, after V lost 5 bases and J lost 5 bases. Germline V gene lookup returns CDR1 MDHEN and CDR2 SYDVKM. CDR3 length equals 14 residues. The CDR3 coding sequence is TGTGCCAGCAGTATCCGGACAGGGTGGGAGACCCAGTACTTC. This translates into CASSIRTGWETQYF.

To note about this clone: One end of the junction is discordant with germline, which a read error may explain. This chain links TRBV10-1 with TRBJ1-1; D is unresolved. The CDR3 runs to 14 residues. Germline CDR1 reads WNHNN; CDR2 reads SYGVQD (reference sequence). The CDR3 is CASSESVTTKRALF. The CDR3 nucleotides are TGCGCCAGCAGTGAGTCCGTGACCACCAAACGGGCTCTCTTT.